Sequencing of this TCR beta chain was carried out in a study of T-cell memory formation after mild COVID-19. For the study at large: TCR clusters were mostly donor specific.

This clonotype occurred a few times. The V gene lost 4 bases and the J gene lost 7 bases, with 19 bases spanning the gap. The CDR3 extends over 15 amino acids. Germline V lookup: CDR1 MNHEY, CDR2 SMNVEV (reference sequence). MiXCR, run by TCRdb on the 5' RACE reads, gives a single entry per CDR3 protein. The repertoire includes 550,000 to 650,000 distinct CDR3 sequences, roughly 17% of them detected once, and 8.1% sits in the top ten. This clonotype originated in an adult woman who had mild COVID-19 (a few samples of this study predate the infection). Cell type and time point are not known. The sample consisted of PBMCs or a T cell subset sorted from them (not recorded which). The V gene is TRBV27, the J gene TRBJ1-1; D is uncertain. The CDR3 sequence is CASSSKQKAWGEAFF. Written as DNA, the CDR3 is TGTGCCAGCAGTTCCAAGCAGAAAGCGTGGGGTGAAGCTTTCTTT.